This T cell receptor beta chain was retrieved from a study of shared clonotypes between healthy human individuals. Donors were Caucasian adults residing in Nashville, Tennessee, USA. The protocol was immunoSEQ multiplex PCR, while the TCRdb copy is restricted to in-frame clones and leaves out a portion. The data show approximately 1,500,000 clones, approximately 97% seen once. With 8 bases removed from V and 7 bases from J, the gap between germline ends came to 9 bases. In germline, CDR1 is MNHNS, CDR2 SASEGT. CDR3 length: 10 residues. This chain connects TRBV6-1 to TRBJ2-7; no clear D gene. This sequence was found in a man younger than 40 in good health. Sequencing input: naive CD4+ T cells sorted from blood. The subset was: CD45RA+ positively selected. As DNA, the CDR3 is TGTGCCAGCGGAAAGGGAGAGCAGTACTTC. Translation: CASGKGEQYF.